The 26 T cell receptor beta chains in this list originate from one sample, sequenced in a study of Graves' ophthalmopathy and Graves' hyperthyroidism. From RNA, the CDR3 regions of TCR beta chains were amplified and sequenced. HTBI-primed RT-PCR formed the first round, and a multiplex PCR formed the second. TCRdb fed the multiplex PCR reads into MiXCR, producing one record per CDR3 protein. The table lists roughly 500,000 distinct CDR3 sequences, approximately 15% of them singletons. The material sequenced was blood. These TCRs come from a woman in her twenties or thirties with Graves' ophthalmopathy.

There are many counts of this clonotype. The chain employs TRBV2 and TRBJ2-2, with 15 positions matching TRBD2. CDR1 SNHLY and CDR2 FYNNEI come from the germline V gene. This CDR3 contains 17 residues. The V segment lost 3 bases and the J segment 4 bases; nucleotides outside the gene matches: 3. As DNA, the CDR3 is TGTGCCAGCAGTGATCTGGGACTAGCGGGGGGCACCGGGGAGCTGTTTTTT. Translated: CASSDLGLAGGTGELFF.

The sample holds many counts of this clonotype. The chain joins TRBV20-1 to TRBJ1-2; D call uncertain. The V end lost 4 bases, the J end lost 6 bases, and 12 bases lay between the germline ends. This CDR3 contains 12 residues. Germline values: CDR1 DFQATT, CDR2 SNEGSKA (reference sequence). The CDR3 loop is CSANQHGDGYTF. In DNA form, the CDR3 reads TGCAGTGCTAACCAACACGGGGATGGCTACACCTTC.

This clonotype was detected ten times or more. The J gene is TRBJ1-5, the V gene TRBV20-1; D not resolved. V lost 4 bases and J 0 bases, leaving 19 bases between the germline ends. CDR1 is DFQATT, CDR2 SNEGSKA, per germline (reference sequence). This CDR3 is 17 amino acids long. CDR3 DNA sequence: TGCAGTGCTAACCTCCGGGCTCACTCTTCTAGCAATCAGCCCCAGCATTTT. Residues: CSANLRAHSSSNQPQHF.

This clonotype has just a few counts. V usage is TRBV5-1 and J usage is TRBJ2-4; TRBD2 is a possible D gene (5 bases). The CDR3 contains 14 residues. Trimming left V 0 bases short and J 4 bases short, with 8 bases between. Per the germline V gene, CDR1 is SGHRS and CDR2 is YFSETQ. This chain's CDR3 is CASSLEGVKNIQYF. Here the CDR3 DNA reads TGCGCCAGCAGCTTGGAGGGAGTAAAAAACATTCAGTACTTC.

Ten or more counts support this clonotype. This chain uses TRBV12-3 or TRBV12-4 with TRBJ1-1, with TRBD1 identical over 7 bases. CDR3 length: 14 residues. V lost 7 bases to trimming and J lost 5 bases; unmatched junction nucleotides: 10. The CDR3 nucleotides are TGTGCCAGCACTCGCCAGGGGGTGCTTACTGAAGCTTTCTTT. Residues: CASTRQGVLTEAFF.

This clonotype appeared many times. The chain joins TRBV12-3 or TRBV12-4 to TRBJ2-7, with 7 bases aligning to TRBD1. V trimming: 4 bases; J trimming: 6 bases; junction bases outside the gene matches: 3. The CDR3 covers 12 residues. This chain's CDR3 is CASSSQGLEQYF. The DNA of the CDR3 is TGTGCCAGCAGTTCACAGGGGCTCGAGCAGTACTTC.

The CDR3 DNA reads TGTGCCAGCAGCTTAGGACCAAACTTAGAGCAGTACTTC. Protein: CASSLGPNLEQYF. The genes are TRBV7-8 and TRBJ2-7; the D is unclear. The V end lost 1 base, the J end lost 7 bases, and 11 bases lay between the germline ends. The CDR3 has 13 amino acids. CDR1 and CDR2 from the germline V gene are SGHVS and FQNEAQ. Supplemented by reference TRBV7-8 and TRBJ2-7, the full variable domain reads GAGVSQSPRYKVAKRGQDVALRCDPISGHVSLFWYQQALGQGPEFLTYFQNEAQLDKSGLPSDRFFAERPEGSVSTLKIQRTQQEDSAVYLCASSLGPNLEQYFGPGTRLTVT.

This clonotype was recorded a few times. CDR3 sequence (DNA): TGTGCCACCAGTGATTTGCATGCCAGGGGAAGAAATCAGCCCCAGCATTTT. As protein: CATSDLHARGRNQPQHF. The chain employs TRBV24-1 and TRBJ1-5, with a tentative D call TRBD1 (6 bases). Germline V lookup: CDR1 KGHDR, CDR2 SFDVKD. The CDR3 is made up of 17 amino acids. Trimming cost V 0 bases and J 4 bases, with 15 bases left between them.

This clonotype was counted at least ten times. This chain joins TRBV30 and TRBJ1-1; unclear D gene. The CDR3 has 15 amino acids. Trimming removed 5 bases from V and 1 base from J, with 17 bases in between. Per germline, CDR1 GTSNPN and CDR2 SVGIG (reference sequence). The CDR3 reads CAWEMGYMQNTEAFF. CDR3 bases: TGTGCCTGGGAGATGGGTTACATGCAGAACACTGAAGCTTTCTTT.

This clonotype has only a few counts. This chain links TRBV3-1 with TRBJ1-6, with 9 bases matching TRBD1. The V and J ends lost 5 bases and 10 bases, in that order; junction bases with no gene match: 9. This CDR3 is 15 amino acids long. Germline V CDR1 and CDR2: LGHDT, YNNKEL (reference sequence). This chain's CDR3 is CASSIRGQGFSPLHF. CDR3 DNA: TGTGCCAGCAGCATTCGGGGACAGGGATTCTCACCCCTCCACTTT.

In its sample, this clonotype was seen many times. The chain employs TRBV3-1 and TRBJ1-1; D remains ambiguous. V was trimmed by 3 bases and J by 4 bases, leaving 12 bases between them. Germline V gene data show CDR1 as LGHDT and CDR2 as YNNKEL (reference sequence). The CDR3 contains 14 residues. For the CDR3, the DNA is TGTGCCAGCAGCCAGGGGTCCTCTGTCACTGAAGCTTTCTTT. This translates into CASSQGSSVTEAFF.

The CDR3 DNA sequence: TGTGCCAGCGGACAGGAAGGCGAGCAGTACTTC. This gives the protein CASGQEGEQYF. The rearrangement joins TRBV27 to TRBJ2-7; 7 bases are a match to TRBD1. This CDR3 comprises 11 residues. Germline lookup yields CDR1 MNHEY and CDR2 SMNVEV (reference sequence). V shed 8 bases and J 6 bases; nucleotides not matched to a gene: 4.

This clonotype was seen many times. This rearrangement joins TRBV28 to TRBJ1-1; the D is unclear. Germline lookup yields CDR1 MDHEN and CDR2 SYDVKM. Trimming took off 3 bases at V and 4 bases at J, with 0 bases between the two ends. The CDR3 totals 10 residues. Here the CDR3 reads CASSFTEAFF. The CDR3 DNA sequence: TGTGCCAGCAGTTTCACTGAAGCTTTCTTT.

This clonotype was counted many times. CDR3 sequence reads: CASSSGLAGNTGELFF. The CDR3 DNA reads TGTGCCAGCTCATCGGGACTAGCGGGAAACACCGGGGAGCTGTTTTTT. This chain uses TRBV18 with TRBJ2-2; the match to TRBD2 covers 13 bases. Looked up from germline, CDR1 is KGHSH and CDR2 is LQKENI. The junction had 2 bases not matched to a gene; V was cut back by 5 bases and J by 2 bases. The CDR3 length is 16 residues.

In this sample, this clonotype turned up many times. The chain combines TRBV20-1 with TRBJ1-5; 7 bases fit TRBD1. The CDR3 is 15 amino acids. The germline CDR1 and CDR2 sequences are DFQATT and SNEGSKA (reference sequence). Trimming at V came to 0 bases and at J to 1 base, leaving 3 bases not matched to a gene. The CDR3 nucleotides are TGCAGTGCTAGAGACTACAGGGGAAGCAATCAGCCCCAGCATTTT. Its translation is CSARDYRGSNQPQHF.

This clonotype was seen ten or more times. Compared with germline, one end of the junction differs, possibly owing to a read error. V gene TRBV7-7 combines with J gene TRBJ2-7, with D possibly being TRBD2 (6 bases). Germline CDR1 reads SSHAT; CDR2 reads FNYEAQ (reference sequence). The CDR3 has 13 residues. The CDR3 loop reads CASSLLSGGEQYF. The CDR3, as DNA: TGTGCTAGCAGCTTATTGTCCGGGGGCGAGCAGTACTTC. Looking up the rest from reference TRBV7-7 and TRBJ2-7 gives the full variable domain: GAGVSQSPRYKVTKRGQDVTLRCDPISSHATLYWYQQALGQGPEFLTYFNYEAQPDKSGLPSDRFSAERPEGSISTLTIQRTEQRDSAMYRCASSLLSGGEQYFGPGTRLTVT.

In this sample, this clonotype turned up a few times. This CDR3 reads CAIGQRGYTF. CDR3 nucleotides: TGTGCCATTGGACAGAGGGGCTACACCTTC. The chain uses TRBV6-5 and TRBJ1-2, with a weak D call TRBD1 (6 bases). The V gene's germline CDR1 is MNHEY and CDR2 SVGAGI. This CDR3 contains 10 residues. V lost 10 bases and J lost 8, with 11 bases in between.

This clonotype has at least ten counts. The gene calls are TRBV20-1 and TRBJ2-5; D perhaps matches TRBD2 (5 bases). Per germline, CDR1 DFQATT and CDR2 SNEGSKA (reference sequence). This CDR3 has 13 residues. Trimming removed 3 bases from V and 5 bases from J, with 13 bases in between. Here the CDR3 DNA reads TGCAGTGCTAGCGCGGCTAGCAGGGAGACCCAGTACTTC. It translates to CSASAASRETQYF.

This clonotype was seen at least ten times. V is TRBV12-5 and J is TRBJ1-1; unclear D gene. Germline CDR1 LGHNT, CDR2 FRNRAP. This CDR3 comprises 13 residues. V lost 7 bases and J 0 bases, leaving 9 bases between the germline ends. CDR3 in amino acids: CASVEALNTEAFF. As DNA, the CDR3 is TGTGCTAGTGTTGAGGCCCTGAACACTGAAGCTTTCTTT.

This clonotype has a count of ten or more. DNA of the CDR3: TGTGCCAGCAGTCCCCGACAGGGCTCCTATGGCTACACCTTC. Amino acid sequence: CASSPRQGSYGYTF. This chain connects TRBV3-1 to TRBJ1-2; 7 nucleotides agree with TRBD1. Germline loops: CDR1 LGHDT, CDR2 YNNKEL (reference sequence). J lost 4 bases, V lost 6 bases, and 8 bases had no gene match. CDR3 length: 14 amino acids.

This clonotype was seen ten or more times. This CDR3 reads CASSSSPYEQYF. The CDR3 nucleotides are TGTGCCAGCAGTTCCTCGCCCTACGAGCAGTACTTC. This sequence joins TRBV12-3 or TRBV12-4 and TRBJ2-7; no definite D call. The CDR3 spans 12 residues. Deletions cut 4 bases from V and 2 bases from J, with 6 bases between.

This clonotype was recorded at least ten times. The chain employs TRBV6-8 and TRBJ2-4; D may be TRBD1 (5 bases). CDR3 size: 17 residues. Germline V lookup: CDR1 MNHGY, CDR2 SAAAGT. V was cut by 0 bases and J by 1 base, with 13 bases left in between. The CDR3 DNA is TGTGCCAGCAGTTACTCGGGGCAGCCCGACGCCAAAAACATTCAGTACTTC. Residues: CASSYSGQPDAKNIQYF.

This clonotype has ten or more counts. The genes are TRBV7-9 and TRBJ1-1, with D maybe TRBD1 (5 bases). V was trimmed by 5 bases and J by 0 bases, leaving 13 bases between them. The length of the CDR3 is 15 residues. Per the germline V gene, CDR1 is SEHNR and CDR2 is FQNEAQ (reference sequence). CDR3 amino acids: CASSPARGLNTEAFF. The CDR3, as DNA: TGTGCCAGCAGCCCCGCGAGGGGCCTGAACACTGAAGCTTTCTTT.

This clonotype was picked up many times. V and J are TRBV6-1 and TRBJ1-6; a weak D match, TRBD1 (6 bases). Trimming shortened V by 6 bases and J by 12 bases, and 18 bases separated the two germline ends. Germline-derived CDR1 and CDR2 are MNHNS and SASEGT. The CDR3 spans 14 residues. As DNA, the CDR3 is TGTGCCAGCAGGATAGCGACAGGCAGTGTACCCCTCCACTTT. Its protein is CASRIATGSVPLHF.

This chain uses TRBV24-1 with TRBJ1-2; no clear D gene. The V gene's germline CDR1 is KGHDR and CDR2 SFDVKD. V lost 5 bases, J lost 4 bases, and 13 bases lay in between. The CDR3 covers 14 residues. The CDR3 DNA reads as TGTGCCACCAGTGGTTACGCGAACGGCTATGGCTACACCTTC. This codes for CATSGYANGYGYTF.

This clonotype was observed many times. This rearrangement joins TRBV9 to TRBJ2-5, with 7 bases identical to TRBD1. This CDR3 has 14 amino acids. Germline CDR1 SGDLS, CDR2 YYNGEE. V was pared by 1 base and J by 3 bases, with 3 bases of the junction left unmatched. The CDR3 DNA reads TGTGCCAGCAGCGTAAGGGGGCGCAAAGAGACCCAGTACTTC. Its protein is CASSVRGRKETQYF.